Each of the 31 T cell receptor beta chains below was sequenced from the same sample in a study of monozygotic twins with inflammatory bowel disease. Reanalyzing the 5' RACE reads, TCRdb keeps one entry per CDR3 protein, without DNA. The sample includes around 40,000 distinct CDR3 sequences. Sample: blood. These receptors all stem from a human donor with ulcerative colitis or Crohn's disease, or a healthy co-twin of an affected twin (not recorded which).

The chain uses TRBV10-3 and TRBJ2-3; TCRdb's assignment of TRBD1 cannot be checked, as there is no DNA. This CDR3 spans 17 amino acids. In germline, CDR1 is ENHRY, CDR2 SYGVKD. CDR3 loop: CAISVRDSAPGTDTQYF.

The rearrangement links TRBV20-1 to TRBJ2-5; the D call of TRBD1 rests on TCRdb alone, since no DNA is present to check it. Germline-derived CDR1 and CDR2 are DFQATT and SNEGSKA (reference sequence). The CDR3 is 13 residues long. The CDR3: CSASGETGETQYF.

CDR3 sequence: CASSIFNYGYTF. The chain has TRBV5-4 and TRBJ1-2. Germline V gene lookup returns CDR1 SGHNT and CDR2 YYREEE (reference sequence). CDR3 length: 12 amino acids.

The CDR3 spells CASSFRGGTEAFF. The chain carries TRBV12-3 or TRBV12-4 and TRBJ1-1; absent DNA, TCRdb's TRBD1 call cannot be checked. This CDR3 spans 13 amino acids.

V usage is TRBV23-1 and J usage is TRBJ2-5; TCRdb's D call of TRBD2 is untestable without DNA. TRBV23-1 is placed among ORFs of uncertain function. There are 15 residues in the CDR3. The CDR3 loop reads CASSQSGLLQETQYF.

The chain carries TRBV11-3 and TRBJ2-2; TCRdb designates TRBD2, a call that cannot be tested without DNA. Per the germline V gene, CDR1 is SGHNT and CDR2 is YENEEA. CDR3 length: 17 residues. CDR3 region: CASILPLPGANTGELFF.

This sequence joins TRBV19 and TRBJ2-1; TCRdb lists TRBD1, though no DNA is available to test this call. This CDR3 has 15 amino acids. Germline assignment: CDR1 LNHDA and CDR2 SQIVND (reference sequence). The CDR3 loop reads CASSKDNPGSMEQFF.

This chain's CDR3 is CASSQPPGTREQETQYF. The chain employs TRBV9 and TRBJ2-5; the TCRdb D gene call, TRBD2, has no DNA to confirm it. Germline CDR1 reads SGDLS; CDR2 reads YYNGEE. CDR3 length: 17 residues.

The chain carries TRBV2 and TRBJ1-6. Germline V CDR1 and CDR2: SNHLY, FYNNEI. CDR3 size: 17 residues. The CDR3 sequence is CASAGEGLGNFNSPLHF.

V is TRBV2 and J is TRBJ2-1; TCRdb selects TRBD2, and the lack of DNA leaves this call unchecked. CDR1 and CDR2 from the germline V gene are SNHLY and FYNNEI. This CDR3 comprises 16 residues. CDR3 residues: CASSVEGGGDYNEQFF.

CDR3 sequence: CASSPPTVSGNTIYF. The rearrangement uses TRBV18 and TRBJ1-3. Germline V gene sequence: CDR1 KGHSH, CDR2 LQKENI. This CDR3 spans 15 amino acids.

J is TRBJ2-3 and V is TRBV29-1; TCRdb names TRBD1, which stays unverified in the absence of DNA. Germline CDR1 reads SQVTM; CDR2 reads ANQGSEA. The CDR3 runs to 15 residues. CDR3 region: CSVVGGATKTDTQYF.

The chain uses TRBV5-4 and TRBJ2-2. The CDR3 consists of 14 residues. CDR1 and CDR2 (germline): SGHNT, YYREEE (reference sequence). CDR3 region: CASSLPSGTGELFF.

The genes are TRBV5-1 and TRBJ2-7; without DNA, the TCRdb call of TRBD2 cannot be checked. The CDR3 is 14 residues long. In germline, CDR1 is SGHRS, CDR2 YFSETQ. The CDR3 sequence is CASSLGTSGLEQYF. The complete variable domain, with remaining parts taken from reference TRBV5-1 and TRBJ2-7, reads KAGVTQTPRYLIKTRGQQVTLSCSPISGHRSVSWYQQTPGQGLQFLFEYFSETQRNKGNFPGRFSGRQFSNSRSEMNVSTLELGDSALYLCASSLGTSGLEQYFGPGTRLTVT.

J is TRBJ1-5 and V is TRBV6-5. Germline CDR1 reads MNHEY; CDR2 reads SVGAGI. This CDR3 region has 13 residues. CDR3 region: CASSYRLDQPQHF.

The gene calls are TRBV6-1 and TRBJ2-7; TCRdb indicates TRBD2, and absent DNA this call remains unverified. Germline V gives CDR1 MNHNS, CDR2 SASEGT. CDR3 length: 15 residues. The chain's CDR3 is CASSAGTSGGYEQYF.

The V call is TRBV7-3, the J call TRBJ2-1; there is no DNA to check the TCRdb D call of TRBD1. The germline V gene has CDR1 SGHTA and CDR2 FQGTGA. The CDR3 length is 15 residues. Here the CDR3 reads CASSPYGGQGGEQFF. The full variable domain, rest sourced from reference TRBV7-3 and TRBJ2-1, is GAGVSQTPSNKVTEKGKYVELRCDPISGHTALYWYRQSLGQGPEFLIYFQGTGAADDSGLPNDRFFAVRPEGSVSTLKIQRTERGDSAVYLCASSPYGGQGGEQFFGPGTRLTVL.

The chain carries TRBV7-2 and TRBJ2-1; TCRdb reports TRBD1, a call that lacks DNA to check it against. Germline V CDR1 and CDR2: SGHTA, FQGNSA. The CDR3 contains 15 residues. CDR3 sequence reads: CASSPGQARVYEQFF. Drawing the rest from reference TRBV7-2 and TRBJ2-1, the complete variable domain is GAGVSQSPSNKVTEKGKDVELRCDPISGHTALYWYRQSLGQGLEFLIYFQGNSAPDKSGLPSDRFSAERTGGSVSTLTIQRTQQEDSAVYLCASSPGQARVYEQFFGPGTRLTVL.

V and J are TRBV20-1 and TRBJ1-2. CDR1 and CDR2 (germline): DFQATT, SNEGSKA (reference sequence). This CDR3 spans 14 amino acids. This CDR3 reads CSARGLQLMDGYTF.

The V gene is TRBV7-9, the J gene TRBJ2-6. Germline V lookup: CDR1 SEHNR, CDR2 FQNEAQ (reference sequence). There are 16 residues in the CDR3. The CDR3 reads CASSLVGDSGANVLTF.

This chain links TRBV14 with TRBJ2-1; TCRdb's assignment of TRBD2 cannot be checked, as there is no DNA. Germline CDR1 SGHDN, CDR2 FVKESK. The CDR3 runs to 15 residues. This CDR3 reads CASSQPRTRSNEQFF.

The chain carries TRBV28 and TRBJ2-7. Germline CDR1 is MDHEN and CDR2 is SYDVKM. The CDR3 runs to 14 residues. The CDR3 sequence: CASSFLAVSYEQYF.

The V and J genes are TRBV4-1 and TRBJ2-7. CDR1 MGHRA and CDR2 YSYEKL come from the germline V gene. The CDR3 covers 13 residues. The CDR3 loop reads CASSQGPGYEQYF.

The V gene is TRBV29-1, the J gene TRBJ2-5; TCRdb gives TRBD2 as the D gene, but with no DNA this cannot be confirmed. Germline V gives CDR1 SQVTM, CDR2 ANQGSEA. This CDR3 contains 17 residues. The CDR3 sequence: CSLQGAPGLAEQETQYF. The whole variable domain, remainder taken from reference TRBV29-1 and TRBJ2-5, is SAVISQKPSRDICQRGTSLTIQCQVDSQVTMMFWYRQQPGQSLTLIATANQGSEATYESGFVIDKFPISRPNLTFSTLTVSNMSPEDSSIYLCSLQGAPGLAEQETQYFGPGTRLLVL.

The chain combines TRBV19 with TRBJ1-5. The germline V gene encodes CDR1 LNHDA and CDR2 SQIVND (reference sequence). The CDR3 spans 12 residues. The CDR3 here is CASSRGSQPQHF.

The rearrangement uses TRBV6-4 and TRBJ2-1. Germline V CDR1 and CDR2: MRHNA, SNTAGT. This CDR3 spans 16 amino acids. The CDR3 loop reads CASSDSNRSSYNEQFF.

The genes are TRBV27 and TRBJ2-1; checking the TCRdb D call of TRBD2 is not possible without DNA. The V gene's germline CDR1 is MNHEY and CDR2 SMNVEV (reference sequence). The CDR3 is 14 amino acids. The CDR3 reads CATRGRGGYNEQFF.

This chain links TRBV10-3 with TRBJ2-1; as DNA is missing, the TRBD1 call by TCRdb cannot be tested. CDR1 ENHRY and CDR2 SYGVKD come from the germline V gene. This CDR3 spans 15 amino acids. CDR3: CAISGTQLSYNEQFF.

The V and J genes are TRBV5-1 and TRBJ2-5; TCRdb gives TRBD1 as the D gene, but with no DNA this cannot be confirmed. The CDR3 spans 16 residues. The germline gives CDR1 SGHRS, CDR2 YFSETQ. The CDR3 sequence is CASSRRGQFGEETQYF.

The chain has TRBV2 and TRBJ1-2. The CDR3 covers 12 residues. Germline values: CDR1 SNHLY, CDR2 FYNNEI. This chain's CDR3 is CASSVEYYGYTF.

This rearrangement joins TRBV5-4 to TRBJ2-3; TCRdb indicates TRBD1, and absent DNA this call remains unverified. CDR1 and CDR2 (germline): SGHNT, YYREEE (reference sequence). This CDR3 contains 17 residues. CDR3 sequence reads: CASSFPRQGKRTDTQYF.